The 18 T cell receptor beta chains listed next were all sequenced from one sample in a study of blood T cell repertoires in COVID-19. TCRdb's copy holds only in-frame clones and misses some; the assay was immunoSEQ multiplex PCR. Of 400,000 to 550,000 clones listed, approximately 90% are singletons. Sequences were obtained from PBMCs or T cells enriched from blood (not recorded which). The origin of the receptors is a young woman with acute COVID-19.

Written as DNA, the CDR3 is TGTGCCAGCAGCTTAGCTTCCGGCGGGGGGAGATTCACTGAAGCTTTCTTT. Its protein product is CASSLASGGGRFTEAFF. This chain connects TRBV7-6 to TRBJ1-1; weak D call: TRBD1 (5 bases). V was cut by 0 bases and J by 4 bases, with 18 bases left in between. The germline V gene has CDR1 SGHVS and CDR2 FNYEAQ. The CDR3 loop spans 17 amino acids.

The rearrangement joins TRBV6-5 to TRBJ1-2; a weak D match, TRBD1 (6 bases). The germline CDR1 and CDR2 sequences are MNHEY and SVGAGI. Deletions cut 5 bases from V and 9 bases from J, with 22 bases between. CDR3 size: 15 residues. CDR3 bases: TGTGCCAGCAGTCCGGACAGTACTAGAGTCACTCGCTACACCTTC. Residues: CASSPDSTRVTRYTF.

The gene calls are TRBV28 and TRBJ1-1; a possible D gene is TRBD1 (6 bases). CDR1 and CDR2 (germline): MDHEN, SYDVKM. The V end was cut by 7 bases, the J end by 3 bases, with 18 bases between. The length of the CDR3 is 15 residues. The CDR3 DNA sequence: TGTGCCAGCACGTCCGAGGGGGTGTATTACACTGAAGCTTTCTTT. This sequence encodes CASTSEGVYYTEAFF.

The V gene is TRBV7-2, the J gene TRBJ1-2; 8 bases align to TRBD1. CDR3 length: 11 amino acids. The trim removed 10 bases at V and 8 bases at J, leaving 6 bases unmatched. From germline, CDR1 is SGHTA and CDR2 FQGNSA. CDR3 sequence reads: CAIQGAGGYTF. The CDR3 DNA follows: TGTGCCATTCAGGGGGCGGGAGGCTACACCTTC.

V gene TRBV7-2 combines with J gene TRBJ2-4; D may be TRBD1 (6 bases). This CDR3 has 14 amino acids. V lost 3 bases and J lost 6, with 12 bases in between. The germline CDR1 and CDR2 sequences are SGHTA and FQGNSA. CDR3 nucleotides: TGTGCCAGCAGCTTCGGACAGAAAGGAAACATTCAGTACTTC. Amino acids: CASSFGQKGNIQYF.

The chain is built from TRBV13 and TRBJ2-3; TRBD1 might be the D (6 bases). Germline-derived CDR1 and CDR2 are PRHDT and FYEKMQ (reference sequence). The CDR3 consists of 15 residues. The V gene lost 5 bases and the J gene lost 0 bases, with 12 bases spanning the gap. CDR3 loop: CASSHRTESTDTQYF. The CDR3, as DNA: TGTGCCAGCAGCCACCGGACAGAGAGCACAGATACGCAGTATTTT.

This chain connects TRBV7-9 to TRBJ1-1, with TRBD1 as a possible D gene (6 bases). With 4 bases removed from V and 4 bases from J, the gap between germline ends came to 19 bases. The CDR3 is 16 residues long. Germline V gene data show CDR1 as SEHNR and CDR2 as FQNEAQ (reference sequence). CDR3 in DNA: TGTGCCAGCAGCTCCCCGGGCGGGGGGCGCATCACTGAAGCTTTCTTT. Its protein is CASSSPGGGRITEAFF.

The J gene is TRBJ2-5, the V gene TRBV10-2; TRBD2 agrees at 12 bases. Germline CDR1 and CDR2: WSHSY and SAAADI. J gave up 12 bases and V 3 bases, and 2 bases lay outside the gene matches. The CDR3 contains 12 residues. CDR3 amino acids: CASSDRTSGEYF. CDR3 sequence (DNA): TGCGCCAGCAGTGACAGGACTAGCGGGGAGTACTTC.

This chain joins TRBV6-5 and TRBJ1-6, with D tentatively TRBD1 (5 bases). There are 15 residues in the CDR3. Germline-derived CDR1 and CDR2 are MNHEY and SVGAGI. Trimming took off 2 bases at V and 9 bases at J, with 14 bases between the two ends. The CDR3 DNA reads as TGTGCCAGCAGTTACGGGGAAAGGGGTGCTTCACCCCTCCACTTT. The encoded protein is CASSYGERGASPLHF.

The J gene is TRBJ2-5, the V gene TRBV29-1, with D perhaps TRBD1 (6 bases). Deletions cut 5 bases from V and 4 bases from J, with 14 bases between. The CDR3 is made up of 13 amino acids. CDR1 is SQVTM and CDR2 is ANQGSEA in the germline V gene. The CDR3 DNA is TGCAGCGTTCATACAGGGCTGGTAGAGACCCAGTACTTC. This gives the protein CSVHTGLVETQYF.

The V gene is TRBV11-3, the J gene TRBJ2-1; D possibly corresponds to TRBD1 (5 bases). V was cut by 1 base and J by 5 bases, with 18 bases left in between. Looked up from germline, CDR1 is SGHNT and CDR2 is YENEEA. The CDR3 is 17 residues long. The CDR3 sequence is CASSLGGGRVKNNEQFF. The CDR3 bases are TGTGCCAGCAGCTTAGGGGGCGGCAGGGTCAAGAACAATGAGCAGTTCTTC.

CDR3 nucleotides: TGTGCCAGCAGCTTTCTAGCGGGAGGGGCAGATACGCAGTATTTT. Amino acids: CASSFLAGGADTQYF. This sequence joins TRBV11-2 and TRBJ2-3; 12 nucleotides align to TRBD2. The V and J ends lost 3 bases and 4 bases, in that order; junction bases with no gene match: 2. The CDR3 has 15 amino acids. Germline CDR1 is SGHAT and CDR2 is FQNNGV.

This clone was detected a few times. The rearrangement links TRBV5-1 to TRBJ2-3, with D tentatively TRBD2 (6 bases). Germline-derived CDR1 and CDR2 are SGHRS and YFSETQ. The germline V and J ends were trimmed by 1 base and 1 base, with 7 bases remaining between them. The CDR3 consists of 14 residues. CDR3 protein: CASSLPGGTDTQYF. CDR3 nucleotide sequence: TGCGCCAGCAGCTTGCCGGGAGGCACAGATACGCAGTATTTT.

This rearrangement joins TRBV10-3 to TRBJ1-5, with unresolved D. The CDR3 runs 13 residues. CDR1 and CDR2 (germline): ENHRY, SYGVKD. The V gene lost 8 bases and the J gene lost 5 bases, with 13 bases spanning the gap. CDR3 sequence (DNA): TGTGCCATCGGCCCACATACAGATCAGCCCCAGCATTTT. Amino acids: CAIGPHTDQPQHF.

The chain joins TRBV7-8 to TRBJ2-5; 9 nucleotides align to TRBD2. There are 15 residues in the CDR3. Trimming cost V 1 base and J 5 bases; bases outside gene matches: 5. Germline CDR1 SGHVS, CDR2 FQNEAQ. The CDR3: CASSLGSAGGETQYF. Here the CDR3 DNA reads TGTGCCAGCAGCTTAGGTTCGGCGGGAGGGGAGACCCAGTACTTC.

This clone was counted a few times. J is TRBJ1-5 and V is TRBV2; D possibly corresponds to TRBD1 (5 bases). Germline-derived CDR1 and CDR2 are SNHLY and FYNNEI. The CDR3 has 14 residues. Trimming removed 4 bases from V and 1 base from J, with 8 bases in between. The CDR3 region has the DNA TGTGCCAGCAGTGGGACATTCAGCAATCAGCCCCAGCATTTT. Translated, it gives CASSGTFSNQPQHF. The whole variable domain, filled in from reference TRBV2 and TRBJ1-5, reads EPEVTQTPSHQVTQMGQEVILRCVPISNHLYFYWYRQILGQKVEFLVSFYNNEISEKSEIFDDQFSVERPDGSNFTLKIRSTKLEDSAMYFCASSGTFSNQPQHFGDGTRLSIL.

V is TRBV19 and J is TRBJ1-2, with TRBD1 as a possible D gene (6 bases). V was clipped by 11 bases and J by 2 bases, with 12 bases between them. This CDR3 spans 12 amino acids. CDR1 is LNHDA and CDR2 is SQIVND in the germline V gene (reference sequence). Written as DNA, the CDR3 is TGTGCCGGGAGACAGGCGAACTATGGCTACACCTTC. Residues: CAGRQANYGYTF.

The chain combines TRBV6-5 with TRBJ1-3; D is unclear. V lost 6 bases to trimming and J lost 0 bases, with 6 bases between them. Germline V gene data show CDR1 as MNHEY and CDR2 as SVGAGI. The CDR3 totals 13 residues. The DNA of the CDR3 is TGTGCCAGCAGGGCTAGCTCTGGAAACACCATATATTTT. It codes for CASRASSGNTIYF.